The count of the clone carrying this T cell receptor beta chain is one. In the original workflow: Researchers report that nucleated cell counts were estimated from reference gene primer amplification. Profiling relied on immunoSEQ multiplex PCR, and the TCRdb table lists in-frame clones only, not all of them. The D gene and trimming were derived from the DNA, and the V and J assignments and clone size from that table. The table shows roughly 150,000 clones, with roughly 71% occurring only once. This entry belongs to a study of blood T cell repertoires in COVID-19. Study-wide background: There were acute and convalescent COVID-19 samples, and they came from the United States, Italy and Spain. Sources were T cells, B-cell-depleted T cells, or PBMCs; the material itself was cDNA or gDNA.

Germline loops: CDR1 SGHRS, CDR2 YFSETQ. The CDR3 covers 18 residues. J was trimmed by 0 bases and V by 0 bases; bases with no gene match: 6. The V call is TRBV5-1, the J call TRBJ2-1; 10 positions match TRBD2. The sample consisted of peripheral blood. The clonotype originates from a woman aged 80 or older with acute or convalescent COVID-19. CDR3 bases: TGCGCCAGCAGCTTGGTGCCTAGCGGGGGAAGCTCCTACAATGAGCAGTTCTTC. This sequence encodes CASSLVPSGGSSYNEQFF.